This is a list of T cell receptor beta chains from one sample in a study of control samples from healthy donors and cancer patients. Generated by immunoSEQ multiplex PCR, the TCRdb table keeps only in-frame clones and is missing some. The repertoire holds 54,000 or so clones, with 85% to 95% as singletons. Specimen: blood. These receptors were obtained from a man aged 25 to 45 in good health. The CDR3 runs from the conserved cysteine through the conserved F or W.

J gene: TRBJ2-1
V gene: TRBV24-1
CDR3 protein: CATSEAGQGNYNEQFF

J gene: TRBJ1-4
V gene: TRBV28
CDR3 protein: CASSSLGQKRGEKLFF

J gene: TRBJ2-3
V gene: TRBV5-1
CDR3 protein: CASQLTDTQYF

J gene: TRBJ2-1
V gene: TRBV18
CDR3 protein: CASSPRGTYNEQFF

J gene: TRBJ2-1
V gene: TRBV9
CDR3 protein: CASTTSGRNYNEQFF

J gene: TRBJ1-6
V gene: TRBV27
CDR3 protein: CASSFLGGSYNSPLHF

J gene: TRBJ2-7
V gene: TRBV2
CDR3 protein: CASSEARGEPEQYF

J gene: TRBJ2-7
V gene: TRBV6-2/TRBV6-3
CDR3 protein: CASSYSPTSGALTGQYF

J gene: TRBJ1-1
V gene: TRBV9
CDR3 protein: CASSSRGTGLGVNTEAFF

J gene: TRBJ2-7
V gene: TRBV30
CDR3 protein: CAWSGPQTRSAQYF

J gene: TRBJ1-1
V gene: TRBV5-1
CDR3 protein: CASGQQGNTEAFF

J gene: TRBJ2-1
V gene: TRBV14
CDR3 protein: CASSPTGPIYNEQFF

J gene: TRBJ1-4
V gene: TRBV5-1
CDR3 protein: CASSLWGSGEKLFF

J gene: TRBJ2-3
V gene: TRBV6-1
CDR3 protein: CASSEKRLGLDPDTQYF

J gene: TRBJ2-7
V gene: TRBV28
CDR3 protein: CASSINSYEQYF

J gene: TRBJ2-7
V gene: TRBV10-3
CDR3 protein: CAIMENYEQYF

J gene: TRBJ2-2
V gene: TRBV28
CDR3 protein: CASSSNTGELFF

J gene: TRBJ2-2
V gene: TRBV7-3
CDR3 protein: CASSASGSLGGELFF

J gene: TRBJ1-1
V gene: TRBV28
CDR3 protein: CASSFQGGRTEAFF

J gene: TRBJ2-5
V gene: TRBV12-5
CDR3 protein: CASAADRGGGGETQYF

J gene: TRBJ2-1
V gene: TRBV5-6
CDR3 protein: CASSLELAGVGSYNEQFF

J gene: TRBJ1-4
V gene: TRBV29-1
CDR3 protein: CSFGQAANEKLFF

J gene: TRBJ1-6
V gene: TRBV5-1
CDR3 protein: CASSLDGARYLNSPLHF